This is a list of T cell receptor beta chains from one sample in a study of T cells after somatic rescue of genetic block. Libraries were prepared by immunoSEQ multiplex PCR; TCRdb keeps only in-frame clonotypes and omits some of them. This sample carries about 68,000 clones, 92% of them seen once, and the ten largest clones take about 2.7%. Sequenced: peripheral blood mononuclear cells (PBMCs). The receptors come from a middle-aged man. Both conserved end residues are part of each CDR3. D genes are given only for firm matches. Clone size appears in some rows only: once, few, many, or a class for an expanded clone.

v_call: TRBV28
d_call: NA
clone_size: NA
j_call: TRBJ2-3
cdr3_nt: TGTGCCAGCAGTTTATCTACGCGAGTGGGTCTCCCCCCAGATACGCAGTATTTT
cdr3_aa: CASSLSTRVGLPPDTQYF

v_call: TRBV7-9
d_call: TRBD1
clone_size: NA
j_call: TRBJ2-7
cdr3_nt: TGTGCCAGCAGCTACGACAGGGCTTCCTACGAGCAGTACTTC
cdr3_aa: CASSYDRASYEQYF

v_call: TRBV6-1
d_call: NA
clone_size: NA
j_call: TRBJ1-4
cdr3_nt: TGTGCCAGCAGTGCCGGGAGCTCCTACGAAAAACTGTTTTTT
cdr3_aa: CASSAGSSYEKLFF

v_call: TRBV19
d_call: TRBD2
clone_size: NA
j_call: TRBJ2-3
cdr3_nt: TGTGCCAGTAGTGGGGGACTAGCGGGAGGCACTCCTAGCACAGATACGCAGTATTTT
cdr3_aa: CASSGGLAGGTPSTDTQYF

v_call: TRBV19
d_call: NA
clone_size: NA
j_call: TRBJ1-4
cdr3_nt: TGTGCCAGTAGTATCTCTAGGACACGACTGACTAATGAAAAACTGTTTTTT
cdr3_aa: CASSISRTRLTNEKLFF

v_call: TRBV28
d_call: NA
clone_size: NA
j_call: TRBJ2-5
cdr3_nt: TGTGCCAGCAGTTTAGGGCAAACAGAGACCCAGTACTTC
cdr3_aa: CASSLGQTETQYF

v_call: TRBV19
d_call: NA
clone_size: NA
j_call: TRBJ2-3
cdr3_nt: TGTGCCAGTAGTAGAACAACAGGGTTGGGGGATACGCAGTATTTT
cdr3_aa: CASSRTTGLGDTQYF

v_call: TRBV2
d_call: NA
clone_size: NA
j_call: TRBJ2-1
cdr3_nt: TGTGCCAGCTCTGGCGGGTACAATGAGCAGTTCTTC
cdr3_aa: CASSGGYNEQFF

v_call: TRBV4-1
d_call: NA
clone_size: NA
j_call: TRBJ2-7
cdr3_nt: TGCGCCAGCAGCCAAGATTGGAGGACGACCTACGAGCAGTACTTC
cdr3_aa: CASSQDWRTTYEQYF

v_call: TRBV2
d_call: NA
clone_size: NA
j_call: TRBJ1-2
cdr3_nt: TGTGCCAGCAGTGAAGTTCCAGGACTCTATGGCTACACCTTC
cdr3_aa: CASSEVPGLYGYTF

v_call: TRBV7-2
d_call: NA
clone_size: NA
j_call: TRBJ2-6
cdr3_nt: TGTGCCAGCAGCTCCAGGAGGGCTGGGGCCAACGTCCTGACTTTC
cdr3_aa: CASSSRRAGANVLTF

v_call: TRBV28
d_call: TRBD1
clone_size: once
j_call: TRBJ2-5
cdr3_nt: TGTGCCAGCAGGATCCGGGACAGGGGCTTTGCGGAGACCCAGTACTTC
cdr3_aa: CASRIRDRGFAETQYF

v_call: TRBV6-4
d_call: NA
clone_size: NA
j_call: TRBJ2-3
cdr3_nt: TGTGCCAGCAGTGAGCTAGCAGATAGCACAGATACGCAGTATTTT
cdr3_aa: CASSELADSTDTQYF

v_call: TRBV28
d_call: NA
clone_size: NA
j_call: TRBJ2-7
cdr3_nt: TGTGCCAGCGTCGGAGCAGGCGACGAGCAGTACTTC
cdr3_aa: CASVGAGDEQYF

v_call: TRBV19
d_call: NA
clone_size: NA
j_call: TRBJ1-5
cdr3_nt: TGTGCCAGTAGTGATATGGGCCGTAATAGCAATCAGCCCCAGCATTTT
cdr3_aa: CASSDMGRNSNQPQHF

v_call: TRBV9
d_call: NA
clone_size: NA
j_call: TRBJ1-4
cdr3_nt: TGTGCCAGCAGCCCCACGTACAGGGCAACTAATGAAAAACTGTTTTTT
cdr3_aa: CASSPTYRATNEKLFF

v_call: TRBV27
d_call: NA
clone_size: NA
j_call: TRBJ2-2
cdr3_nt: TGTGCCAGCAGTTTATACTCCGGCCTCGACACCGGGGAGCTGTTTTTT
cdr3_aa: CASSLYSGLDTGELFF

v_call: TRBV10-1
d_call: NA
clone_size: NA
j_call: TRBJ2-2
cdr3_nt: TGCGCCAGCAGAAAGGATCACACCGGGGAGCTGTTTTTT
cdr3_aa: CASRKDHTGELFF

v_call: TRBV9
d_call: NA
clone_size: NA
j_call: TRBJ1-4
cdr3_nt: TGTGCCAGCGGACGGGGGGGAGATAATGAAAAACTGTTTTTT
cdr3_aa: CASGRGGDNEKLFF

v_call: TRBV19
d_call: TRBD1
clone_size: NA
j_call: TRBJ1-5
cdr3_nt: TGTGCCAGTAAGACGGCAGGGGGTTCGAATCAGCCCCAGCATTTT
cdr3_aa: CASKTAGGSNQPQHF

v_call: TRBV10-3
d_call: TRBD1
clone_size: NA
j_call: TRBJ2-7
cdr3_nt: TGTGCTAGTAAGGCAGGGGGCTCCTACGAGCAGTACTTC
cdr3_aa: CASKAGGSYEQYF

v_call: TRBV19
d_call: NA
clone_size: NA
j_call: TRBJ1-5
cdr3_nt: TGTGCCAGTACGTGGGCGGGGGGAAGCAATCAGCCCCAGCATTTT
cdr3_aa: CASTWAGGSNQPQHF

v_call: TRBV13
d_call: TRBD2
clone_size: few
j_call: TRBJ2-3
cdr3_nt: TGTGCCAGCAGCCCGTCAAGACTAGCGGGAGGGCCCGGCACAGATACGCAGTATTTT
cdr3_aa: CASSPSRLAGGPGTDTQYF

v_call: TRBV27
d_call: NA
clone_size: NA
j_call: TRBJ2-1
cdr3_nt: TGTGCCAGCAGTTTATCCCCGCTCCCACCCTACAATGAGCAGTTCTTC
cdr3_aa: CASSLSPLPPYNEQFF

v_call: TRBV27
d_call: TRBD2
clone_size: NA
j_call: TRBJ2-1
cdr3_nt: TGTGCCAGCAGTCAACCATCGGGGGGGGAGCAGTTCTTC
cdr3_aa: CASSQPSGGEQFF

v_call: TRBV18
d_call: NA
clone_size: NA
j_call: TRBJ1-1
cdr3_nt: TGTGCCAGCTCACCACGGGGGGAAACTGAAGCTTTCTTT
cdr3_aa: CASSPRGETEAFF

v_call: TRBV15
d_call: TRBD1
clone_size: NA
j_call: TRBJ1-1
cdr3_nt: TGTGCCACCAGCAGGGGAGAGACAGGGGTTAACACTGAAGCTTTCTTT
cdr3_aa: CATSRGETGVNTEAFF

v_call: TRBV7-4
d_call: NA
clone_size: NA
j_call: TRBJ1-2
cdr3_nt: TGTGCCAGCAGCTCCCAGGGGTGGGCTAACTATGGCTACACCTTC
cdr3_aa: CASSSQGWANYGYTF

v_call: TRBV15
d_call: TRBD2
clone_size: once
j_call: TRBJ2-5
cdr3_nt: TGTGCCACCAGCAGGGGGACTAGCGGCCAAGAGACCCAGTACTTC
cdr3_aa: CATSRGTSGQETQYF

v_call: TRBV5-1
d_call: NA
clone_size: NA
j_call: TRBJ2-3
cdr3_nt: TGCGCCAGCAGCTCTGGCGGTTACACAGATACGCAGTATTTT
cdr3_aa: CASSSGGYTDTQYF

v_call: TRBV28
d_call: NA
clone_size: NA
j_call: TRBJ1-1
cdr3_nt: TGTGCCAGCAGTGACAACACTGAAGCTTTCTTT
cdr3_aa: CASSDNTEAFF

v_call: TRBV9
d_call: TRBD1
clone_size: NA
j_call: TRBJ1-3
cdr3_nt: TGTGCCAGCAGCGCAACAGGGGTGCCTGGAAACACCATATATTTT
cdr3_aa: CASSATGVPGNTIYF